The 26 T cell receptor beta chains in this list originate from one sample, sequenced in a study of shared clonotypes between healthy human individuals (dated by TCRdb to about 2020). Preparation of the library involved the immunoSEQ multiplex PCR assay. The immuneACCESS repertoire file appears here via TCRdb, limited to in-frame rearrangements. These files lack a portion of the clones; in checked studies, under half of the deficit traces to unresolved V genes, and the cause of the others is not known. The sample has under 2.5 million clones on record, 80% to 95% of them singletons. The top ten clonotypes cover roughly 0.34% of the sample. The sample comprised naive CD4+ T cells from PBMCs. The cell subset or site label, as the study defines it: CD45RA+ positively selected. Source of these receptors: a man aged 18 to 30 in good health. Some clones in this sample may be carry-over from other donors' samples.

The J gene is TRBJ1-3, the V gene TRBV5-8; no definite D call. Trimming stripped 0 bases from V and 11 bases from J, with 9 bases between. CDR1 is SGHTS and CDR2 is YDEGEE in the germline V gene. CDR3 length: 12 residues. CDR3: CASSLVKTPIYF. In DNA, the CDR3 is TGTGCCAGCAGCTTGGTGAAAACCCCCATATATTTT.

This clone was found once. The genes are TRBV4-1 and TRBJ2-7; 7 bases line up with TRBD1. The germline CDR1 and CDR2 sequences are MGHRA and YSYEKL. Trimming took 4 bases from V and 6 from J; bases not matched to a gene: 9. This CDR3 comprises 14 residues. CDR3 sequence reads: CASSRPGQSVEQYF. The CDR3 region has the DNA TGCGCCAGCAGCCGACCGGGACAGTCTGTCGAGCAGTACTTC.

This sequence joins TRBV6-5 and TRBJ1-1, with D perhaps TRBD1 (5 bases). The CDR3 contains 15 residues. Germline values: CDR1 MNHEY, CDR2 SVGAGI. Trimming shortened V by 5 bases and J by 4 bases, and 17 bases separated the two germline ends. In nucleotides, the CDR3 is TGTGCCAGCAGTAAGGGAATGACAGCGGGCACTGAAGCTTTCTTT. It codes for CASSKGMTAGTEAFF.

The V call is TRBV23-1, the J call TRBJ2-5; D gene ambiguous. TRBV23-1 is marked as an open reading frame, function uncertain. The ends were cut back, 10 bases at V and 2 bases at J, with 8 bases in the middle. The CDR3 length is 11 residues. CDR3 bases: TGCGCCACCAACCCGCAAGAGACCCAGTACTTC. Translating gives CATNPQETQYF.

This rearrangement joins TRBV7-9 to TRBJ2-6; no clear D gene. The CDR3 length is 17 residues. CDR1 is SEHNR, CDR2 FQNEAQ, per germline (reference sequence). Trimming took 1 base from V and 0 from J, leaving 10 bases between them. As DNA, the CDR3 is TGTGCCAGCAGCTTAGGTGGCGCACACTCTGGGGCCAACGTCCTGACTTTC. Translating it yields CASSLGGAHSGANVLTF.

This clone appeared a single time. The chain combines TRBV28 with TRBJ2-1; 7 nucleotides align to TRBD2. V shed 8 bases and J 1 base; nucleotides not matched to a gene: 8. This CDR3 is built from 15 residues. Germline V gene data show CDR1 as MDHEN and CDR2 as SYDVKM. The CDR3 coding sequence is TGTGCCAGCGCTGGGGCTAGCGGTTCCTACAATGAGCAGTTCTTC. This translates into CASAGASGSYNEQFF.

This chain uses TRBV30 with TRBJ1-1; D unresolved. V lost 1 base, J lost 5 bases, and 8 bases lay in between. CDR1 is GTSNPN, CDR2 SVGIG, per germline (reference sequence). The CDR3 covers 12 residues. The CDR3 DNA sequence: TGTGCCTGGAGTGGGTGGGGTACTGAAGCTTTCTTT. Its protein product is CAWSGWGTEAFF.

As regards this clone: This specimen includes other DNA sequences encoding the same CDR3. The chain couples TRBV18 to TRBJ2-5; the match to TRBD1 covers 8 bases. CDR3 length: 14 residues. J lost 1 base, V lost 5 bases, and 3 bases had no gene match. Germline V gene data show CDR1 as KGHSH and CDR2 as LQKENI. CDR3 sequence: CASSGTGGQETQYF. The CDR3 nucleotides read TGTGCCAGCTCAGGGACAGGAGGCCAAGAGACCCAGTACTTC.

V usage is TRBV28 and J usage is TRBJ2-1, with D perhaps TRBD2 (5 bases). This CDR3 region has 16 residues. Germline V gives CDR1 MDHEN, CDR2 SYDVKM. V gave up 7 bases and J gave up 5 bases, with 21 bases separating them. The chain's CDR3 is CASTPSRFTRDNEQFF. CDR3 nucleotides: TGTGCCAGCACCCCATCGCGTTTTACTAGGGACAATGAGCAGTTCTTC.

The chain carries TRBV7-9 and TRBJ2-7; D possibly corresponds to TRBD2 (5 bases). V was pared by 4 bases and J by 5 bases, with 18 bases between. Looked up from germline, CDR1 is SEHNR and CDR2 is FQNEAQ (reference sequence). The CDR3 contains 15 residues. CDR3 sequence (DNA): TGTGCCAGCAGCTCAAGGTCGGGCCCGGAGGACGAGCAGTACTTC. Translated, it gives CASSSRSGPEDEQYF.

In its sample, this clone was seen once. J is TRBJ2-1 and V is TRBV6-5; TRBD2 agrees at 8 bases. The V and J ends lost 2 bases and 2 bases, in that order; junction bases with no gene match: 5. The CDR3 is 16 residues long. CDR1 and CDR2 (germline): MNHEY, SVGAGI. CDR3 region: CASSYSGSTAYNEQFF. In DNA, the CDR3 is TGTGCCAGCAGTTACAGCGGGAGTACCGCCTACAATGAGCAGTTCTTC.

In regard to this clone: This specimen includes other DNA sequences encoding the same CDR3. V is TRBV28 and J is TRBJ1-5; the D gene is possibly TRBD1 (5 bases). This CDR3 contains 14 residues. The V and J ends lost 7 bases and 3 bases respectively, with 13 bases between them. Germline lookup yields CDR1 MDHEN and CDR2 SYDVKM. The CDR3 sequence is CASTRGGSNQPQHF. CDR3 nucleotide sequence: TGTGCCAGCACCCGGGGGGGATCCAATCAGCCCCAGCATTTT.

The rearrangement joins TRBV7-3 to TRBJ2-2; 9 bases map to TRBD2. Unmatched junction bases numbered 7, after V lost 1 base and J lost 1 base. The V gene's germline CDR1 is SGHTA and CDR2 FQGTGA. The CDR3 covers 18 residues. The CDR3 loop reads CASSLRTQLAGNTGELFF. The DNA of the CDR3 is TGTGCCAGCAGCTTAAGGACCCAACTAGCGGGGAACACCGGGGAGCTGTTTTTT. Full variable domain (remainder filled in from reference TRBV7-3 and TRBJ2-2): GAGVSQTPSNKVTEKGKYVELRCDPISGHTALYWYRQSLGQGPEFLIYFQGTGAADDSGLPNDRFFAVRPEGSVSTLKIQRTERGDSAVYLCASSLRTQLAGNTGELFFGEGSRLTVL.

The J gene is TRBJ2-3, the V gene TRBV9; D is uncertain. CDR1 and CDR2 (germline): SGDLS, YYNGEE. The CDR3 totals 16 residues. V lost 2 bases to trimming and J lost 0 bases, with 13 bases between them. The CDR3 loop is CASSVTVLSSTDTQYF. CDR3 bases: TGTGCCAGCAGCGTCACAGTACTTTCTAGCACAGATACGCAGTATTTT.

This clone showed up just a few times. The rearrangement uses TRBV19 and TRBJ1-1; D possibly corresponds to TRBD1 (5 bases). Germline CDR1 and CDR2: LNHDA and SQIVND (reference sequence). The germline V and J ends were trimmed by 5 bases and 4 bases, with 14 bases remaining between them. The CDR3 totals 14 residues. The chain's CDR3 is CASSAQGRGTEAFF. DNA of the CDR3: TGTGCCAGTAGTGCGCAGGGTCGAGGCACTGAAGCTTTCTTT. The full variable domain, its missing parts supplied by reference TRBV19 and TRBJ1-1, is DGGITQSPKYLFRKEGQNVTLSCEQNLNHDAMYWYRQDPGQGLRLIYYSQIVNDFQKGDIAEGYSVSREKKESFPLTVTSAQKNPTAFYLCASSAQGRGTEAFFGQGTRLTVV.

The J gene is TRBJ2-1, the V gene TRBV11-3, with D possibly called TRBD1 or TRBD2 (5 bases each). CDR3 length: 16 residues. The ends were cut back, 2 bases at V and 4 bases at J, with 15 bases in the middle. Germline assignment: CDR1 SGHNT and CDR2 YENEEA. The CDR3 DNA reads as TGTGCCAGCAGCTTATCTGGTGTTGGGGGATACAATGAGCAGTTCTTC. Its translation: CASSLSGVGGYNEQFF.

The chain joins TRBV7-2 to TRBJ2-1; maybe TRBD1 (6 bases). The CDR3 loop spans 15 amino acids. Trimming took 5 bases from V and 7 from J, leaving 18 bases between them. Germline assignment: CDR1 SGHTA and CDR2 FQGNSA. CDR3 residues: CASSPGPKGVNEQFF. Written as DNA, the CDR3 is TGTGCCAGCAGCCCGGGGCCGAAGGGGGTGAATGAGCAGTTCTTC. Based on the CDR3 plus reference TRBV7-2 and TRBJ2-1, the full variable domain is GAGVSQSPSNKVTEKGKDVELRCDPISGHTALYWYRQSLGQGLEFLIYFQGNSAPDKSGLPSDRFSAERTGGSVSTLTIQRTQQEDSAVYLCASSPGPKGVNEQFFGPGTRLTVL.

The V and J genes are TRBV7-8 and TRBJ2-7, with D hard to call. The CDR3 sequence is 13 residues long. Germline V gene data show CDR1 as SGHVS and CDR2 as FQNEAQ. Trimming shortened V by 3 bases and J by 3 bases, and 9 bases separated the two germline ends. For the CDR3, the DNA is TGTGCCAGCAGCTTCCACACCAACTACGAGCAGTACTTC. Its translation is CASSFHTNYEQYF.

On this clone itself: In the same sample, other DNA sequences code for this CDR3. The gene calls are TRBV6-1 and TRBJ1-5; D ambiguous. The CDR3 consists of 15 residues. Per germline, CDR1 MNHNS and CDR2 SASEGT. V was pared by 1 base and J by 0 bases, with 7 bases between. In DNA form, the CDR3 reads TGTGCCAGCAGTGAAGGTGACTATAGCAATCAGCCCCAGCATTTT. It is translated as CASSEGDYSNQPQHF.

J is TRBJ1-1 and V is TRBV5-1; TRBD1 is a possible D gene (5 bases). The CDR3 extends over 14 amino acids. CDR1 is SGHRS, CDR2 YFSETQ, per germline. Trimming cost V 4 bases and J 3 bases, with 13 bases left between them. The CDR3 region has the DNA TGCGCCAGCAGCCGCAGGGACGGGGACACTGAAGCTTTCTTT. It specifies CASSRRDGDTEAFF.

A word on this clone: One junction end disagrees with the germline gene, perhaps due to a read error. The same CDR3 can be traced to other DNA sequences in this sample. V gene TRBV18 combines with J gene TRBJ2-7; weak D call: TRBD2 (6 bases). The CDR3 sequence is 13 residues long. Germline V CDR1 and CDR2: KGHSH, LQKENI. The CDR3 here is CASSPREGGEQYF. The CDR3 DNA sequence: TGTGCCAGCTCGCCACGTGAGGGAGGCGAGCAGTACTTC.

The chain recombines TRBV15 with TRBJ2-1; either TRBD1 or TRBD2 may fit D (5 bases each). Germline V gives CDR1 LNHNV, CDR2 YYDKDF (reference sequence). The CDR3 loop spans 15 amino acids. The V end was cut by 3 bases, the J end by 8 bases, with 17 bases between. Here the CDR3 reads CATSRLSDMGHEQFF. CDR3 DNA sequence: TGTGCCACCAGCAGGCTTAGCGACATGGGACATGAGCAGTTCTTC.

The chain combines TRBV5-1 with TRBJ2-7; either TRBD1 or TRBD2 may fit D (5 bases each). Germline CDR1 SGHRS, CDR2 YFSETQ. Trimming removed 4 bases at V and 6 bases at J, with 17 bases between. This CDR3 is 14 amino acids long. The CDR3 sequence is CASSTGTLAVEQYF. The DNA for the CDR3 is TGCGCCAGCAGCACCGGGACGCTCGCGGTCGAGCAGTACTTC. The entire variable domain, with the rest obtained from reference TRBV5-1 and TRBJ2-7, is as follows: KAGVTQTPRYLIKTRGQQVTLSCSPISGHRSVSWYQQTPGQGLQFLFEYFSETQRNKGNFPGRFSGRQFSNSRSEMNVSTLELGDSALYLCASSTGTLAVEQYFGPGTRLTVT.

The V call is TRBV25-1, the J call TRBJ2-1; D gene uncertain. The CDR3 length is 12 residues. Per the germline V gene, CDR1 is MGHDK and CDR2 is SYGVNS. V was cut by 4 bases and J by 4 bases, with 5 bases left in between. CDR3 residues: CASSGVYNEQFF. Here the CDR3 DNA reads TGTGCCAGCAGTGGGGTATACAATGAGCAGTTCTTC.

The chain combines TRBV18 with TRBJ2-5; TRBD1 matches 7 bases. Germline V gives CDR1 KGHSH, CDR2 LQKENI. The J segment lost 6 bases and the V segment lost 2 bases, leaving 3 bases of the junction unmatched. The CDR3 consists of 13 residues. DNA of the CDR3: TGTGCCAGCTCACCAACAGGGGAAAAGACCCAGTACTTC. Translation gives CASSPTGEKTQYF.

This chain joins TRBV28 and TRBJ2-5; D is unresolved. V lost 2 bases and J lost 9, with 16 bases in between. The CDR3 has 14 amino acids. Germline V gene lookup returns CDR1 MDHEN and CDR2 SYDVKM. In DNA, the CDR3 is TGTGCCAGCAGTTTAGGTCCAGCTCAATCACCCCAGTACTTC. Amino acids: CASSLGPAQSPQYF.